These 31 T cell receptor beta chains were sequenced from one sample in a study of shared clonotypes between healthy human individuals. The repertoire was sequenced with immunoSEQ multiplex PCR; TCRdb's copy has only in-frame clones and lacks some. The table has 2.3 million or so clones, about 92% seen once; the top ten hold about 0.41%. The specimen was naive CD4+ T cells from PBMCs. The subset: CD45RA+ positively selected. The source is a man younger than 35 in good health. Some clones in this sample may be carry-over from other donors' samples.

V gene TRBV18 combines with J gene TRBJ1-4, with D perhaps matching TRBD1 (5 bases). Germline CDR1 is KGHSH and CDR2 is LQKENI. V dropped 2 bases and J dropped 7 bases, with 11 bases sitting between them. The CDR3 is made up of 14 amino acids. This chain's CDR3 is CASSPGGGFEKLFF. The CDR3, as DNA: TGTGCCAGCTCACCAGGGGGAGGTTTTGAAAAACTGTTTTTT.

The chain recombines TRBV7-3 with TRBJ2-3, with 7 bases identical to TRBD1. Germline V gives CDR1 SGHTA, CDR2 FQGTGA. V shed 2 bases and J 1 base; nucleotides not matched to a gene: 0. This CDR3 comprises 14 residues. The CDR3 sequence is CASSLQGGTDTQYF. The CDR3 DNA reads as TGTGCCAGCAGCTTACAGGGGGGCACAGATACGCAGTATTTT.

The chain recombines TRBV11-2 with TRBJ2-1, with D tentatively TRBD2 (6 bases). The germline gives CDR1 SGHAT, CDR2 FQNNGV. This CDR3 contains 14 residues. Trimming took 0 bases from V and 13 from J, leaving 16 bases between them. CDR3 DNA: TGTGCCAGCAGCTTAGATGGTGGGGGGACCCGACAGTTCTTC. It translates to CASSLDGGGTRQFF.

The V call is TRBV15, the J call TRBJ1-1; unclear D gene. CDR3 length: 13 amino acids. V was pared by 0 bases and J by 8 bases, with 10 bases between. CDR1 LNHNV and CDR2 YYDKDF come from the germline V gene (reference sequence). Written as DNA, the CDR3 is TGTGCCACCAGCAGAGATCGAGCCGGAGAAGCTTTCTTT. Its translation is CATSRDRAGEAFF.

This chain uses TRBV4-3 with TRBJ2-1; weak D call: TRBD1 (5 bases). V was trimmed by 5 bases and J by 0 bases, leaving 14 bases between them. The germline V gene has CDR1 LGHNA and CDR2 YSLEER. The CDR3 totals 16 residues. For the CDR3, the DNA is TGCGCCAGCAGCTCTAGGGGTGTTAGCTCCTACAATGAGCAGTTCTTC. Its translation: CASSSRGVSSYNEQFF.

The V gene is TRBV7-8, the J gene TRBJ1-3; D is ambiguous. The germline CDR1 and CDR2 sequences are SGHVS and FQNEAQ. The germline V and J ends were trimmed by 0 bases and 1 base, with 10 bases remaining between them. The CDR3 runs 16 residues. Here the CDR3 DNA reads TGTGCCAGCAGCTTAGCCGGTTTGGGGTCTGGAAACACCATATATTTT. As protein: CASSLAGLGSGNTIYF.

CDR3 in amino acids: CASSFVRQSYEQYF. Written as DNA, the CDR3 is TGTGCCAGCAGCTTTGTCAGACAATCCTACGAGCAGTACTTC. The chain recombines TRBV7-2 with TRBJ2-7, with D unresolved. The V and J ends lost 3 bases and 1 base respectively, with 10 bases between them. Germline-derived CDR1 and CDR2 are SGHTA and FQGNSA. The CDR3 extends over 14 amino acids.

The chain carries TRBV6-5 and TRBJ2-5; 8 positions agree with TRBD2. The V gene's germline CDR1 is MNHEY and CDR2 SVGAGI. The CDR3 totals 15 residues. The V and J ends lost 6 bases and 5 bases, in that order; junction bases with no gene match: 11. CDR3 DNA sequence: TGTGCCAGCAGCCAACCGGGACTAGGGTGGGAGACCCAGTACTTC. It translates to CASSQPGLGWETQYF.

This clone was recorded only once. V gene TRBV11-2 combines with J gene TRBJ2-5, with a tentative D call TRBD2 (5 bases). Germline assignment: CDR1 SGHAT and CDR2 FQNNGV. This CDR3 spans 12 amino acids. Trimming removed 0 bases at V and 13 bases at J, with 12 bases between. CDR3 in amino acids: CASSLEGGLPYF. In nucleotides, the CDR3 is TGTGCCAGCAGCTTAGAGGGCGGACTTCCGTACTTC.

The chain uses TRBV4-1 and TRBJ1-1; 7 bases agree with TRBD1. With V trimmed by 4 bases and J by 6 bases, 14 bases remained unmatched. CDR3 length: 16 residues. Germline CDR1 reads MGHRA; CDR2 reads YSYEKL. CDR3 sequence: CASSLGGGRGRAEAFF. CDR3 sequence (DNA): TGCGCCAGCAGCCTTGGGGGTGGGAGGGGGCGCGCTGAAGCTTTCTTT.

V gene TRBV18 combines with J gene TRBJ2-1; D gene ambiguous. Per germline, CDR1 KGHSH and CDR2 LQKENI. CDR3 length: 13 amino acids. Trimming took 3 bases from V and 3 from J, leaving 6 bases between them. Written as DNA, the CDR3 is TGTGCCAGCTCACCCACGGACTACAATGAGCAGTTCTTC. Residues: CASSPTDYNEQFF.

This chain connects TRBV7-2 to TRBJ2-1, with unresolved D. Germline lookup yields CDR1 SGHTA and CDR2 FQGNSA. This CDR3 has 17 residues. The V gene lost 6 bases and the J gene lost 0 bases, with 18 bases spanning the gap. CDR3 loop: CASRPPGAVSSYNEQFF. DNA for the CDR3: TGTGCCAGCAGGCCCCCGGGCGCGGTAAGCTCCTACAATGAGCAGTTCTTC.

This chain links TRBV2 with TRBJ1-1; no definite D call. CDR3 length equals 15 residues. Germline loops: CDR1 SNHLY, CDR2 FYNNEI. The ends were cut back, 4 bases at V and 0 bases at J, with 12 bases in the middle. CDR3 in DNA: TGTGCCAGCAGTGCCCGACTCATCATGAACACTGAAGCTTTCTTT. Its protein product is CASSARLIMNTEAFF.

The chain joins TRBV7-9 to TRBJ2-6, with a tentative D call TRBD1 (5 bases). The CDR3 has 14 residues. V lost 3 bases and J lost 2, with 5 bases in between. The V gene's germline CDR1 is SEHNR and CDR2 FQNEAQ (reference sequence). CDR3 protein: CASSFRAGANVLTF. CDR3 nucleotide sequence: TGTGCCAGCAGCTTCAGGGCTGGGGCCAACGTCCTGACTTTC.

The chain combines TRBV30 with TRBJ2-7, with 12 bases identical to TRBD1. The length of the CDR3 is 15 residues. J gave up 6 bases and V 3 bases, and 9 bases lay outside the gene matches. Germline V lookup: CDR1 GTSNPN, CDR2 SVGIG (reference sequence). The CDR3 is CAWREQGTGGGEQYF. The CDR3 nucleotides read TGTGCCTGGAGAGAACAAGGGACAGGGGGCGGCGAGCAGTACTTC.

The chain has TRBV5-1 and TRBJ2-2, with no clear D. CDR3 length equals 12 residues. Germline V gene sequence: CDR1 SGHRS, CDR2 YFSETQ. Trimming cost V 4 bases and J 11 bases, with 12 bases left between them. Here the CDR3 DNA reads TGCGCCAGCAGCAGCTCCCGCGGAGAGCTGTTTTTT. The encoded protein is CASSSSRGELFF.

The chain combines TRBV9 with TRBJ1-2, with D unresolved. The CDR3 length is 15 residues. V gave up 1 base and J gave up 2 bases, with 12 bases separating them. From germline, CDR1 is SGDLS and CDR2 YYNGEE. The CDR3 loop reads CASSVRGIQNYGYTF. CDR3 in DNA: TGTGCCAGCAGCGTACGGGGTATCCAGAACTATGGCTACACCTTC.

The DNA of the CDR3 is TGCGCCAGCAGCTTGTTCGGACAGGGACTAGCTGAAGCTTTCTTT. Translated: CASSLFGQGLAEAFF. This rearrangement joins TRBV5-1 to TRBJ1-1, with TRBD1 matching 8 bases. Trimming at V came to 1 base and at J to 6 bases, leaving 8 bases not matched to a gene. Germline V gene data show CDR1 as SGHRS and CDR2 as YFSETQ. The CDR3 length is 15 residues.

The chain carries TRBV29-1 and TRBJ1-1; TRBD1 might be the D (6 bases). In germline, CDR1 is SQVTM, CDR2 ANQGSEA. The CDR3 has 14 residues. Trimming took 4 bases from V and 7 from J, leaving 19 bases between them. CDR3 nucleotide sequence: TGCAGCGTTGTCACCCGGCTTTTGGACAGTGAAGCTTTCTTT. This encodes CSVVTRLLDSEAFF.

This rearrangement joins TRBV7-9 to TRBJ1-6; 9 bases line up with TRBD1. Germline V gives CDR1 SEHNR, CDR2 FQNEAQ (reference sequence). V was pared by 5 bases and J by 6 bases, with 11 bases of the junction left unmatched. The CDR3 covers 17 residues. CDR3 protein: CASSLNPGTGSNSPLHF. The CDR3 nucleotides read TGTGCCAGCAGCCTGAACCCTGGGACAGGGAGTAATTCACCCCTCCACTTT.

The genes are TRBV25-1 and TRBJ1-1; 9 bases line up with TRBD1. Germline CDR1 and CDR2: MGHDK and SYGVNS. With V trimmed by 4 bases and J by 3 bases, 6 bases remained unmatched. The CDR3 covers 15 residues. Here the CDR3 reads CASSVPGQGYTEAFF. The CDR3 DNA follows: TGTGCCAGCAGTGTCCCCGGACAGGGGTACACTGAAGCTTTCTTT.

This sequence joins TRBV12-5 and TRBJ1-5; 9 nucleotides agree with TRBD1. This CDR3 comprises 17 residues. J gave up 2 bases and V 0 bases, and 5 bases lay outside the gene matches. Germline V CDR1 and CDR2: LGHNT, FRNRAP. CDR3 amino acids: CASGLVPQGACNQPQHF. CDR3 sequence (DNA): TGTGCTAGTGGTTTGGTTCCACAGGGGGCGTGCAATCAGCCCCAGCATTTT.

This chain joins TRBV10-3 and TRBJ1-5; D is ambiguous. This CDR3 has 12 residues. V lost 2 bases and J 5 bases, leaving 4 bases between the germline ends. Germline values: CDR1 ENHRY, CDR2 SYGVKD. The CDR3: CAISEPDQPQHF. CDR3 sequence (DNA): TGTGCCATCAGTGAGCCCGATCAGCCCCAGCATTTT.

The chain couples TRBV7-9 to TRBJ2-1; 14 bases align to TRBD2. The CDR3 contains 16 residues. Germline values: CDR1 SEHNR, CDR2 FQNEAQ (reference sequence). Germline trimming cut 1 base from V and 7 bases from J; bases unmatched to any gene: 3. CDR3 protein: CASSLGGLAGANEQFF. The CDR3 DNA is TGTGCCAGCAGCTTAGGGGGACTAGCGGGAGCAAATGAGCAGTTCTTC. Combining the CDR3 with reference TRBV7-9 and TRBJ2-1 gives the whole variable domain DTGVSQNPRHKITKRGQNVTFRCDPISEHNRLYWYRQTLGQGPEFLTYFQNEAQLEKSRLLSDRFSAERPKGSFSTLEIQRTEQGDSAMYLCASSLGGLAGANEQFFGPGTRLTVL.

The rearrangement uses TRBV9 and TRBJ2-1, with a tentative D call TRBD2 (6 bases). V was pared by 3 bases and J by 4 bases, with 14 bases between. Germline V gene data show CDR1 as SGDLS and CDR2 as YYNGEE. The CDR3 spans 15 residues. The CDR3 coding sequence is TGTGCCAGCAGCGCCGTCCTAGCGCCTTACAATGAGCAGTTCTTC. Its translation: CASSAVLAPYNEQFF.

A remark on this clone: Other DNA sequences in this sample translate to the same CDR3. V and J are TRBV18 and TRBJ1-2, with D perhaps matching TRBD1 (5 bases). Trimming cost V 3 bases and J 8 bases, with 7 bases left between them. CDR1 is KGHSH, CDR2 LQKENI, per germline. This CDR3 region has 11 residues. CDR3 in amino acids: CASSPGRGYTF. The CDR3 nucleotides read TGTGCCAGCTCACCGGGGCGGGGCTACACCTTC. Full variable domain (rest looked up from reference TRBV18 and TRBJ1-2): NAGVMQNPRHLVRRRGQEARLRCSPMKGHSHVYWYRQLPEEGLKFMVYLQKENIIDESGMPKERFSAEFPKEGPSILRIQQVVRGDSAAYFCASSPGRGYTFGSGTRLTVV.

V is TRBV7-6 and J is TRBJ1-5; TRBD1 is a possible D gene (6 bases). The CDR3 is 13 amino acids. Trimming cost V 3 bases and J 7 bases, with 10 bases left between them. Germline assignment: CDR1 SGHVS and CDR2 FNYEAQ. This CDR3 reads CASSLAGEQPQHF. As DNA, the CDR3 is TGTGCCAGCAGCTTGGCAGGGGAACAGCCCCAGCATTTT. The whole variable domain, remainder taken from reference TRBV7-6 and TRBJ1-5, is GAGVSQSPRYKVTKRGQDVALRCDPISGHVSLYWYRQALGQGPEFLTYFNYEAQQDKSGLPNDRFSAERPEGSISTLTIQRTEQRDSAMYRCASSLAGEQPQHFGDGTRLSIL.

V is TRBV7-3 and J is TRBJ2-7, with D possibly TRBD1 on 5 matching bases. The germline V gene encodes CDR1 SGHTA and CDR2 FQGTGA. The CDR3 extends over 13 amino acids. V was pared by 5 bases and J by 2 bases, with 10 bases between. The CDR3 loop reads CASSLTATYEQYF. CDR3 coding DNA: TGTGCCAGCAGCCTGACAGCTACCTACGAGCAGTACTTC.

The chain combines TRBV5-1 with TRBJ1-2; TRBD1 agrees at 7 bases. The CDR3 has 15 amino acids. Per the germline V gene, CDR1 is SGHRS and CDR2 is YFSETQ. Losses at the gene ends were 4 bases for V and 4 bases for J; bases not matched to a gene: 10. This CDR3 is CASSGGGDRPYGYTF. The CDR3 DNA is TGCGCCAGCAGCGGGGGTGGGGACAGACCCTATGGCTACACCTTC.

Concerning this clone itself: Other DNA sequences from this sample encode an identical CDR3 as well. The V and J genes are TRBV19 and TRBJ2-1, with D perhaps given as TRBD1 or TRBD2 (5 bases each). The CDR3 length is 14 residues. V was shortened by 6 bases and J by 2 bases, with 11 bases between the two germline ends. In germline, CDR1 is LNHDA, CDR2 SQIVND (reference sequence). The CDR3 loop is CASSGTAAYNEQFF. CDR3 bases: TGTGCCAGTAGCGGGACGGCAGCCTACAATGAGCAGTTCTTC.

CDR3 amino acids: CASRKTVTEAFF. In DNA, the CDR3 is TGCGCCAGTAGAAAGACGGTGACTGAAGCTTTCTTT. The V gene is TRBV5-1, the J gene TRBJ1-1, with no clear D. CDR3 length equals 12 residues. V was shortened by 8 bases and J by 5 bases, with 13 bases between the two germline ends. CDR1 is SGHRS, CDR2 YFSETQ, per germline.